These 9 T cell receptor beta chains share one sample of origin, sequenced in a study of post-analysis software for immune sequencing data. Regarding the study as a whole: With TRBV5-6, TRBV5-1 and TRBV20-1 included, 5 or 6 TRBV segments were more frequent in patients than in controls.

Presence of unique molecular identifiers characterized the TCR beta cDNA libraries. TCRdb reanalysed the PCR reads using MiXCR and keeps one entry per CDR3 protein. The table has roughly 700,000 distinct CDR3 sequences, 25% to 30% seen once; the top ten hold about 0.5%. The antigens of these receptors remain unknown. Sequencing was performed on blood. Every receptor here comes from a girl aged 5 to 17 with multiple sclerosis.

CDR3 DNA: TGTGCCAGCAGCGTGGACCGCCGCACAGATACGCAGTATTTT. Its protein product is CASSVDRRTDTQYF. The rearrangement uses TRBV14 and TRBJ2-3; D uncertain. Looked up from germline, CDR1 is SGHDN and CDR2 is FVKESK. Trimming took off 5 bases at V and 1 base at J, with 10 bases between the two ends. This CDR3 region has 14 residues.

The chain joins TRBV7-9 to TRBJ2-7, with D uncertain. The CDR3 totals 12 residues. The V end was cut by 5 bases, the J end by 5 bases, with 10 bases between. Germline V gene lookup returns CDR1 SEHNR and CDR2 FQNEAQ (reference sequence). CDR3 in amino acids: CASSRTVDEQYF. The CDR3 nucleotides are TGTGCCAGCAGCCGAACAGTGGACGAGCAGTACTTC. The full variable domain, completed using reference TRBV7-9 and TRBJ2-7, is DTGVSQNPRHKITKRGQNVTFRCDPISEHNRLYWYRQTLGQGPEFLTYFQNEAQLEKSRLLSDRFSAERPKGSFSTLEIQRTEQGDSAMYLCASSRTVDEQYFGPGTRLTVT.

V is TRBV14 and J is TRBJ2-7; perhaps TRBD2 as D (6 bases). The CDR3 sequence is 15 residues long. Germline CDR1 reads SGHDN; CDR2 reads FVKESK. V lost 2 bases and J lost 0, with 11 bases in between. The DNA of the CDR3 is TGTGCCAGCAGCCAACCGGGACTCCCCTCCTACGAGCAGTACTTC. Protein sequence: CASSQPGLPSYEQYF.

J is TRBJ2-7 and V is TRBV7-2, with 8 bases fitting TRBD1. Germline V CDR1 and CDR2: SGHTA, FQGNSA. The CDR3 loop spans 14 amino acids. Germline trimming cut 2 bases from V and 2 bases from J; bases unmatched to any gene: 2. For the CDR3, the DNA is TGTGCCAGCAGCTTAAGGGACAGGACCTACGAGCAGTACTTC. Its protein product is CASSLRDRTYEQYF.

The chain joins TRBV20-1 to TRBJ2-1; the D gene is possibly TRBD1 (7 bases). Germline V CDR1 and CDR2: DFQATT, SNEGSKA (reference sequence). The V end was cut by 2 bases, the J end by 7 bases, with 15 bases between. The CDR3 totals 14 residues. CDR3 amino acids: CSARQPGGTNEQFF. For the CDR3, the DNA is TGCAGTGCTAGACAACCAGGGGGGACTAATGAGCAGTTCTTC.

As DNA, the CDR3 is TGCAGTGCTAGAGGTCCTAGCGGGGGGGATTCCTACGAGCAGTACTTC. Its protein product is CSARGPSGGDSYEQYF. This sequence joins TRBV20-1 and TRBJ2-7, with TRBD2 identical over 12 bases. Per germline, CDR1 DFQATT and CDR2 SNEGSKA (reference sequence). The J segment lost 1 base and the V segment lost 1 base, leaving 5 bases of the junction unmatched. This CDR3 comprises 16 residues.

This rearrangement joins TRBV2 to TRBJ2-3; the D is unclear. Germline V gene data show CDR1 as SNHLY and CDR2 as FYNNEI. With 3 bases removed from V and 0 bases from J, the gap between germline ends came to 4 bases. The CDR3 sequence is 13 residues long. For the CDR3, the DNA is TGTGCCAGCAGTGAGTTTAGCACAGATACGCAGTATTTT. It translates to CASSEFSTDTQYF. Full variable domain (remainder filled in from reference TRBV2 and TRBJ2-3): EPEVTQTPSHQVTQMGQEVILRCVPISNHLYFYWYRQILGQKVEFLVSFYNNEISEKSEIFDDQFSVERPDGSNFTLKIRSTKLEDSAMYFCASSEFSTDTQYFGPGTRLTVL.

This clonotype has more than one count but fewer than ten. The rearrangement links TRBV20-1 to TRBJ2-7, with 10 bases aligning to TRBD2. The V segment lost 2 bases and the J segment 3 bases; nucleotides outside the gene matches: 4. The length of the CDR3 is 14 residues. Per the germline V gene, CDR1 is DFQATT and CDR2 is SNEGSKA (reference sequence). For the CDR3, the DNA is TGCAGTGCTAGACTAGCGGGAGTAAGCTACGAGCAGTACTTC. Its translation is CSARLAGVSYEQYF.

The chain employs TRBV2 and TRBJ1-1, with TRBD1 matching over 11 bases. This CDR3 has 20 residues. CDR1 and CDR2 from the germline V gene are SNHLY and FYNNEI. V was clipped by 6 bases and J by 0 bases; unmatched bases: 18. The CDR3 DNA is TGTGCCAGCAGCACTACCGATGAGGGACAGGGGGGTGTGATGAACACTGAAGCTTTCTTT. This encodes CASSTTDEGQGGVMNTEAFF.